The rows below give T cell receptor beta chains drawn from one sample of a study of PD-1 blockade in classical Hodgkin lymphoma. TCRdb's table, derived via immunoSEQ multiplex PCR, lists solely in-frame clones and lacks some. This sample has 53,000 or so clones, with approximately 84% found just once. The material sequenced was peripheral blood mononuclear cells (PBMCs), taken at baseline. These receptors all come from a human donor with classical Hodgkin lymphoma. Each CDR3 is given with its conserved first and last residue. The D gene is left open where the match is weak. Only some rows state a clone size, as once, few, many or a class for expanded clones.

J: TRBJ2-7
V: TRBV30
size: NA
D: NA
DNA: TGTGCCTGGTCGAGAGGGGAGCTTAGTGAGCAGTACTTC
CDR3: CAWSRGELSEQYF

J: TRBJ2-1
V: TRBV11-1
size: NA
D: TRBD2
DNA: TGTGCCAGCAGCTGGACTAGCGGGAGGTGGCCGTTCTTC
CDR3: CASSWTSGRWPFF

J: TRBJ2-1
V: TRBV29-1
size: few
D: TRBD2
DNA: TGCAGCGTTGAAACGCGGGAGCGGTCCTACAATGAGCAGTTCTTC
CDR3: CSVETRERSYNEQFF

J: TRBJ2-1
V: TRBV15
size: medium-sized
D: TRBD1
DNA: TGTGCCACCAGCGGGGGACAGGGGGACAATGAGCAGTTCTTC
CDR3: CATSGGQGDNEQFF

J: TRBJ1-2
V: TRBV10-3
size: few
D: NA
DNA: TGTGCCATCAGTGGTCGGAGGGACACTCCTAACTATGGCTACACCTTC
CDR3: CAISGRRDTPNYGYTF

J: TRBJ1-2
V: TRBV27
size: once
D: NA
DNA: TGTGCCAGCAGTTTATCGAGAATTGGGGACCATGGCTACACCTTC
CDR3: CASSLSRIGDHGYTF

J: TRBJ2-1
V: TRBV2
size: NA
D: TRBD1
DNA: TGTGCCAGCAGGATGGAGACAGGGGGCTCCTACAATGAGCAGTTCTTC
CDR3: CASRMETGGSYNEQFF

J: TRBJ2-1
V: TRBV2
size: NA
D: NA
DNA: TGTGCCACCTCGAGATATGTTCAGGGCGGGCAGCAGTTCTTC
CDR3: CATSRYVQGGQQFF

J: TRBJ1-2
V: TRBV10-3
size: NA
D: NA
DNA: TGTGCCATCAGTGAGGTGTACGGCTACACCTTC
CDR3: CAISEVYGYTF

J: TRBJ1-5
V: TRBV5-8
size: NA
D: NA
DNA: TGTGCCAGCACCGGATCCGGGGTAGATCAGCCCCAGCATTTT
CDR3: CASTGSGVDQPQHF

J: TRBJ1-2
V: TRBV29-1
size: NA
D: NA
DNA: TGCAGCGTAAGGAACGGATACTACACCTTC
CDR3: CSVRNGYYTF

J: TRBJ2-7
V: TRBV5-1
size: NA
D: NA
DNA: TGCGCCAGCAGCTTGGGGTCGGGACGACCTACAATAGAGCAGTACTTC
CDR3: CASSLGSGRPTIEQYF

J: TRBJ2-5
V: TRBV6-5
size: NA
D: NA
DNA: TGTGCCAGCAGTTACTCGAACAGACAAGAGACCCAGTACTTC
CDR3: CASSYSNRQETQYF

J: TRBJ2-7
V: TRBV2
size: NA
D: NA
DNA: TGTGCCGCTAAGGCCGACAGTTCCTACGAGCAGTACTTC
CDR3: CAAKADSSYEQYF

J: TRBJ2-1
V: TRBV18
size: few
D: TRBD1
DNA: TGTGCCAGCTCATACGACAGGGCCAATGAGCAGTTCTTC
CDR3: CASSYDRANEQFF

J: TRBJ2-1
V: TRBV9
size: NA
D: NA
DNA: TGTGCCAGCAGCGCCGGGTCTTACAATGAGCAGTTCTTC
CDR3: CASSAGSYNEQFF

J: TRBJ1-1
V: TRBV9
size: few
D: TRBD1
DNA: TGTGCCAGCAGCGCCCGGACAGGGCTGAACACTGAAGCTTTCTTT
CDR3: CASSARTGLNTEAFF

J: TRBJ2-7
V: TRBV10-3
size: NA
D: TRBD2
DNA: TGTGCCAGCAGTCAAACCGGGACTAGTGACGAGCAGTACTTC
CDR3: CASSQTGTSDEQYF

J: TRBJ2-6
V: TRBV5-1
size: NA
D: TRBD1
DNA: TGCGCCAGCAGCGGGACAGGGATCATTGGTGGGGCCAACGTCCTGACTTTC
CDR3: CASSGTGIIGGANVLTF

J: TRBJ2-2
V: TRBV11-2
size: few
D: NA
DNA: TGTGCCAGCAGCTTAGAGCCTAACACCGGGGAGCTGTTTTTT
CDR3: CASSLEPNTGELFF

J: TRBJ2-1
V: TRBV25-1
size: NA
D: TRBD1
DNA: TGTGCCAGCAGTGAACGGGGACAGGGGGCTTGGGAGCAGTTCTTC
CDR3: CASSERGQGAWEQFF

J: TRBJ2-7
V: TRBV15
size: NA
D: NA
DNA: TGTGCCACCAGCAGAGATCCCGGGAACTACGAGCAGTACTTC
CDR3: CATSRDPGNYEQYF

J: TRBJ2-1
V: TRBV5-4
size: NA
D: NA
DNA: TGTGCCAGCAGCCGGGGGTCGGGCAGTCTTAACTACAATGAGCAGTTCTTC
CDR3: CASSRGSGSLNYNEQFF

J: TRBJ1-4
V: TRBV15
size: NA
D: NA
DNA: TGTGCCACCAGCAGGTTGGACAGCGTGCCATCTTTT
CDR3: CATSRLDSVPSF

J: TRBJ2-1
V: TRBV7-3
size: NA
D: NA
DNA: TGTGCCAGCAGCTTAGGTGGAGCCATGGGGCATTCATCCTACAATGAGCAGTTCTTC
CDR3: CASSLGGAMGHSSYNEQFF

J: TRBJ2-1
V: TRBV27
size: NA
D: NA
DNA: TGTGCCAGCAGTTTGATAGTGGGGGACAATGAGCAGTTCTTC
CDR3: CASSLIVGDNEQFF

J: TRBJ2-1
V: TRBV11-2
size: NA
D: TRBD2
DNA: TGTGCCAGCAGCGCAACTAGCGGGGCGTCCTACAATGAGCAGTTCTTC
CDR3: CASSATSGASYNEQFF

J: TRBJ2-7
V: TRBV7-2
size: NA
D: TRBD1
DNA: TGTGCCAGCAGCCCGGACAGGGGCCCTAGGGAGCAGTACTTC
CDR3: CASSPDRGPREQYF

J: TRBJ1-2
V: TRBV7-2
size: NA
D: TRBD1
DNA: TGTGCCAGCAGCCAACGGACAGGGAGCTATGGCTACACCTTC
CDR3: CASSQRTGSYGYTF

J: TRBJ1-2
V: TRBV4-1
size: NA
D: NA
DNA: TGCGCCAGCAGCCAAGTTGTACCCCGGGGCAGCAGCTATGGCTACACCTTC
CDR3: CASSQVVPRGSSYGYTF

J: TRBJ2-3
V: TRBV4-2
size: NA
D: NA
DNA: TGTGCCAGCAGCCAAGATCGGGGTGGTCCAGATACGCAGTATTTT
CDR3: CASSQDRGGPDTQYF

J: TRBJ2-1
V: TRBV25-1
size: NA
D: TRBD2
DNA: TGTGCCAGCAGCTGGACAAGCGGGAGGGCCCTCCCCTACAATGAGCAGTTCTTC
CDR3: CASSWTSGRALPYNEQFF

J: TRBJ2-1
V: TRBV5-8
size: once
D: NA
DNA: TGTGCCAGCACTAAGGAGTTCTTC
CDR3: CASTKEFF

J: TRBJ1-2
V: TRBV2
size: NA
D: NA
DNA: TGTGCCAGCAGTTCCATCGGCCCCGCTTGGAGTGGCTACACCTTC
CDR3: CASSSIGPAWSGYTF

J: TRBJ1-3
V: TRBV11-3
size: once
D: NA
DNA: TGTGCCAGCAGAAGGTTGGGGGTAGGAAACACCATATATTTT
CDR3: CASRRLGVGNTIYF

J: TRBJ2-4
V: TRBV6-1
size: NA
D: NA
DNA: TGTGCCAGCAGTGAAGTAGCAGGGCACAAAAACATTCAGTACTTC
CDR3: CASSEVAGHKNIQYF

J: TRBJ1-5
V: TRBV29-1
size: NA
D: TRBD1
DNA: TGCAGCGTTTCCCGCCTCGGACAGGGGTTCGGGCAGCCCCAGCATTTT
CDR3: CSVSRLGQGFGQPQHF

J: TRBJ1-1
V: TRBV7-2
size: few
D: NA
DNA: TGTGCCAGCAGCCGCGTATGGGGCACTGAAGCTTTCTTT
CDR3: CASSRVWGTEAFF

J: TRBJ1-3
V: TRBV30
size: few
D: NA
DNA: TGTGCCTGGAGTTGGGATAACTCTGGAAACACCATATATTTT
CDR3: CAWSWDNSGNTIYF

J: TRBJ1-2
V: TRBV7-2
size: NA
D: TRBD1
DNA: TGTGCCAGCAGCGTCGGGACAGGGCATGACTATGGCTACACCTTC
CDR3: CASSVGTGHDYGYTF

J: TRBJ2-1
V: TRBV5-4
size: NA
D: NA
DNA: TGTGCCAGCAGCTTTTCTTTATTGGGGGAGACGCCCTACAATGAGCAGTTCTTC
CDR3: CASSFSLLGETPYNEQFF

J: TRBJ1-1
V: TRBV18
size: NA
D: TRBD1
DNA: TGTGCCAGCTCATCTCCGGGACAGGGGGCTGATGAAGCTTTCTTT
CDR3: CASSSPGQGADEAFF

J: TRBJ1-2
V: TRBV18
size: NA
D: NA
DNA: TGTGCCAGCTCACCACAGGCCTCAGGGGCTAACTATGGCTACACCTTC
CDR3: CASSPQASGANYGYTF

J: TRBJ2-1
V: TRBV7-2
size: NA
D: NA
DNA: TGTGCCAGCAGCTTTGCTTGGGCGAAAGGCGATGAGCAGTTCTTC
CDR3: CASSFAWAKGDEQFF

J: TRBJ2-3
V: TRBV27
size: NA
D: NA
DNA: TGTGCCAGCAGACCACTAGCCAACACAGATACGCAGTATTTT
CDR3: CASRPLANTDTQYF

J: TRBJ2-5
V: TRBV11-2
size: once
D: NA
DNA: TGTGCCAGCAGCTTAGGGGGCAGTCCGAGTACCCAGTACTTC
CDR3: CASSLGGSPSTQYF

J: TRBJ2-1
V: TRBV7-3
size: NA
D: NA
DNA: TGTGCCAGCAGCTTTTCTGGCGGTTCCTACAATGAGCAGTTCTTC
CDR3: CASSFSGGSYNEQFF

J: TRBJ2-3
V: TRBV28
size: once
D: NA
DNA: TGTGCCAGCAGTTTAACCTGGAGGGCGGAGACAGATACGCAGTATTTT
CDR3: CASSLTWRAETDTQYF

J: TRBJ1-2
V: TRBV6-5
size: few
D: NA
DNA: TGTGCCTCAAGCCCAGGGGACGGCGGCTACACCTTC
CDR3: CASSPGDGGYTF

J: TRBJ2-1
V: TRBV6-5
size: NA
D: TRBD2
DNA: TGTGCCAGCAGTTACTCGACATCTCTAGCGGGTAATGAGCAGTTCTTC
CDR3: CASSYSTSLAGNEQFF

J: TRBJ2-5
V: TRBV18
size: NA
D: NA
DNA: TGTGCCAGCTCCCCCCAGGAGGGGAAAACCCAGTACTTC
CDR3: CASSPQEGKTQYF

J: TRBJ2-1
V: TRBV6-5
size: once
D: TRBD1
DNA: TGTGCCGTACAAGCAGGGGGCTCCTACAATGAGCAGTTCTTC
CDR3: CAVQAGGSYNEQFF

J: TRBJ1-1
V: TRBV30
size: few
D: NA
DNA: TGTGCCTGGAGTGTAAGGGGGACTGAAGCTTTCTTT
CDR3: CAWSVRGTEAFF

J: TRBJ2-5
V: TRBV23-1
size: once
D: TRBD1
DNA: TGCGCCAGCAGCAAGACAGGGGAAGACCGGTACTTC
CDR3: CASSKTGEDRYF